This TCR beta chain was recovered during a study of spatial heterogeneity in lung cancer. Using its own MiXCR run on the 5' RACE reads, TCRdb lists one record per CDR3 protein. This table holds tens of thousands of distinct CDR3 sequences, around 12% found once. The time point was: sample taken at primary tumor resection. From tumor, nontumor lung or frozen PBMC, whole RNA was taken unsorted for sequencing. CDR1 MRHNA and CDR2 SNTAGT come from the germline V gene. Between the trimmed V and J ends, which lost 5 bases and 9 bases, there was a span of 14 bases. The CDR3 length is 13 residues. The chain recombines TRBV6-4 with TRBJ2-1, with a possible D match to TRBD2 (6 bases). Specimen: PBMCs, collected at surgery. The receptor's source is a male donor with early-stage non-small cell lung cancer. The CDR3 loop reads CASSREEAGEQFF. CDR3 DNA: TGTGCCAGCAGTAGGGAGGAGGCAGGTGAGCAGTTCTTC.